This T cell receptor (beta chain) originates from a study of CD8 T cells in Susac syndrome. Study outcomes and limitations: By the study's own acknowledgment, its TCR sequencing and HLA analysis included relatively few individuals.

To note about this clonotype: The antigen remains undetermined.

A quantity of 0.5 to 1 ug RNA underwent reverse transcription using random hexamers. Amplification of the TCR beta CDR3 was carried out by immunoSEQ multiplex PCR, which spanned a total of 54 Vbeta and 13 Jbeta segments. MiXCR, applied by TCRdb to the immunoSEQ multiplex PCR reads, yields one record per CDR3 protein. This sample carries roughly 110,000 distinct CDR3 sequences, around 90% of them seen once, and the ten largest clones take 0.11% to 0.15%. The CDR3 length is 13 residues. The J segment lost 7 bases and the V segment lost 3 bases, leaving 6 bases of the junction unmatched. The germline CDR1 and CDR2 sequences are LNHDA and SQIVND (reference sequence). Bulk CD8+ and CD4+ cells came from magnetic negative isolation; CD8+ TEMRA by FACS.

Sequencing used CD4+ T cells from PBMCs. The chain links TRBV19 to TRBJ2-7; 7 bases are a match to TRBD1. This TCR came from a human donor in good health. CDR3 residues: CASSMMGDREQYF. CDR3 bases: TGTGCCAGTAGTATGATGGGGGACAGAGAGCAGTACTTC.